The 9 T cell receptor beta chains below were found in one sample sequenced in a study of siplizumab effects on memory and regulatory T cells. Libraries were prepared by immunoSEQ multiplex PCR; TCRdb keeps only in-frame clonotypes and omits some of them. The table records around 100,000 clones, more than 85% of them present only once. The sample taken for sequencing was CD4+ T cells sorted from blood. These receptors were obtained from a human donor in good health.

The rearrangement uses TRBV5-1 and TRBJ2-5, with TRBD1 as a possible D gene (6 bases). CDR1 and CDR2 (germline): SGHRS, YFSETQ. The ends were cut back, 4 bases at V and 5 bases at J, with 18 bases in the middle. This CDR3 spans 15 amino acids. CDR3 bases: TGCGCCAGCAGCCCACAGGGTTCGGATGGGGAGACCCAGTACTTC. Protein: CASSPQGSDGETQYF.

This clone came up once. V gene TRBV7-2 combines with J gene TRBJ1-4; possible D gene TRBD1, 6 bases. CDR1 and CDR2 (germline): SGHTA, FQGNSA. Trimming removed 5 bases at V and 3 bases at J, with 16 bases between. The CDR3 is made up of 16 amino acids. The DNA of the CDR3 is TGTGCCAGCAGCCCCGGGGGGGCGAGGGCTAATGAAAAACTGTTTTTT. Its protein is CASSPGGARANEKLFF.

V and J are TRBV6-5 and TRBJ1-4, with D possibly matching TRBD1 (6 bases). Germline V gives CDR1 MNHEY, CDR2 SVGAGI. The CDR3 has 14 residues. The V end was cut by 7 bases, the J end by 8 bases, with 17 bases between. The CDR3 region is CASKPQGGGEKLFF. Here the CDR3 DNA reads TGTGCCAGCAAACCACAGGGAGGCGGGGAAAAACTGTTTTTT.

This chain links TRBV30 with TRBJ2-7; 9 nucleotides align to TRBD1. CDR1 and CDR2 (germline): GTSNPN, SVGIG (reference sequence). CDR3 length equals 15 residues. Trimming removed 4 bases from V and 3 bases from J; junction bases left unmatched: 10. The CDR3 region has the DNA TGTGCCTGGAATAAAGCCGGGACAGGGAGCTACGAGCAGTACTTC. Encoded protein: CAWNKAGTGSYEQYF.

The chain uses TRBV5-1 and TRBJ2-1; TRBD1 aligns across 7 bases. The V and J ends lost 0 bases and 0 bases, in that order; junction bases with no gene match: 3. Looked up from germline, CDR1 is SGHRS and CDR2 is YFSETQ. The CDR3 sequence is 16 residues long. This CDR3 is CASSLEGDSSYNEQFF. For the CDR3, the DNA is TGCGCCAGCAGCTTGGAAGGGGACAGCTCCTACAATGAGCAGTTCTTC.

The chain couples TRBV7-9 to TRBJ1-2; TRBD1 agrees at 11 bases. The V gene end was trimmed by 4 bases and the J gene end by 4 bases; junction bases not matched to a gene: 2. Looked up from germline, CDR1 is SEHNR and CDR2 is FQNEAQ (reference sequence). The length of the CDR3 is 14 residues. As DNA, the CDR3 is TGTGCCAGCAGCTCGGGACAGGGGGTCTATGGCTACACCTTC. This translates into CASSSGQGVYGYTF.

This sequence joins TRBV6-1 and TRBJ2-5; D ambiguous. Gene TRBJ2-7 matches the end of the DNA better, so the J call may be wrong. The CDR3 runs to 15 residues. The germline gives CDR1 MNHNS, CDR2 SASEGT. The CDR3 reads CASRQAGLGLGEQYF. The CDR3 nucleotides are TGTGCCAGCAGACAAGCTGGGTTAGGGCTCGGCGAGCAGTACTTC.

The chain is built from TRBV5-6 and TRBJ2-5; D gene ambiguous. This CDR3 contains 11 residues. V dropped 4 bases and J dropped 2 bases, with 3 bases sitting between them. Germline V lookup: CDR1 SGHDT, CDR2 YYEEEE. Here the CDR3 DNA reads TGTGCCAGCAGCCGTCAAGAGACCCAGTACTTC. Protein product: CASSRQETQYF.

This chain links TRBV30 with TRBJ2-3; no definite D call. V lost 5 bases, J lost 1 base, and 10 bases lay in between. CDR3 length: 13 amino acids. From germline, CDR1 is GTSNPN and CDR2 SVGIG (reference sequence). The CDR3 region is CAWARPGTDTQYF. DNA for the CDR3: TGTGCCTGGGCGAGGCCCGGCACAGATACGCAGTATTTT.